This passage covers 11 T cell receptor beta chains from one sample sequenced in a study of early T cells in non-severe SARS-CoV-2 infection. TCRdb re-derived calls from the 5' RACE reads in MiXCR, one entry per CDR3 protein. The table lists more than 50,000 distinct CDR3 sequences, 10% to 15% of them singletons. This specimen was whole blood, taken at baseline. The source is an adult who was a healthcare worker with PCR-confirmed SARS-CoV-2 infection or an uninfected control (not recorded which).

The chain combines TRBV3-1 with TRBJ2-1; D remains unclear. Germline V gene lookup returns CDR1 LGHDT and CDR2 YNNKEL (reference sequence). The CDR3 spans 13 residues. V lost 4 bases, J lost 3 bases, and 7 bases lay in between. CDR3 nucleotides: TGTGCCAGCAGCCTCGGAGACTACAATGAGCAGTTCTTC. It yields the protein CASSLGDYNEQFF.

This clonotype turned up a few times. In DNA form, the CDR3 reads TGTGCCAGCAGTTTGGGGGGGACAGTGAACACTGAAGCTTTCTTT. The encoded protein is CASSLGGTVNTEAFF. The chain uses TRBV28 and TRBJ1-1; TRBD1 matches 7 bases. The CDR3 contains 15 residues. V lost 3 bases to trimming and J lost 0 bases; unmatched junction nucleotides: 4. The germline V gene encodes CDR1 MDHEN and CDR2 SYDVKM.

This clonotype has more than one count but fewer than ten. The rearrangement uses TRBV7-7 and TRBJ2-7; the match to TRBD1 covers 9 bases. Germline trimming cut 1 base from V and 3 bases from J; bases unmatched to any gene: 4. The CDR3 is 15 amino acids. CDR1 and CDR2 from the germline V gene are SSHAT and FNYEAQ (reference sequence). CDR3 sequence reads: CASSLGPDRGYEQYF. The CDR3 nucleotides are TGTGCCAGCAGCTTAGGTCCGGACAGGGGCTACGAGCAGTACTTC.

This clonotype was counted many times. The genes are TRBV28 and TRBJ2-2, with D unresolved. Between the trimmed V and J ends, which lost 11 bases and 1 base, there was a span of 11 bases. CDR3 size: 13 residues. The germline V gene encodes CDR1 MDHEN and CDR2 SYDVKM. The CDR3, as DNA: TGTGCCCAACTGGACGGGAACACCGGGGAGCTGTTTTTT. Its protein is CAQLDGNTGELFF.

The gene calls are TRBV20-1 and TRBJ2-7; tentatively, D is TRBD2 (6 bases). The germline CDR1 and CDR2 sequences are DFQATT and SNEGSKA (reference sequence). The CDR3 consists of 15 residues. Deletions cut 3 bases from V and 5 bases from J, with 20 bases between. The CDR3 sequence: CSASQAGSTIHEQYF. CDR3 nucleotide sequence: TGCAGTGCTAGTCAGGCGGGGAGTACCATCCACGAGCAGTACTTC.

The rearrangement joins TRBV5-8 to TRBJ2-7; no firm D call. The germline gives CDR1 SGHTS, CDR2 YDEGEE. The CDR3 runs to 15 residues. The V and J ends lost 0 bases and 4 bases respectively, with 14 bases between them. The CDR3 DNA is TGTGCCAGCAGCTTGGCCCTATCAAGTGAATACGAGCAGTACTTC. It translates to CASSLALSSEYEQYF.

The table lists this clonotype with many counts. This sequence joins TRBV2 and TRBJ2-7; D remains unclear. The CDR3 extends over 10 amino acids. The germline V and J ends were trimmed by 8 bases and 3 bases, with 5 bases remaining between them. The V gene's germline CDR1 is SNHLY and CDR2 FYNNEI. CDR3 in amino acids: CASSNYEQYF. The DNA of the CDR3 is TGTGCCAGCTCGAACTACGAGCAGTACTTC.

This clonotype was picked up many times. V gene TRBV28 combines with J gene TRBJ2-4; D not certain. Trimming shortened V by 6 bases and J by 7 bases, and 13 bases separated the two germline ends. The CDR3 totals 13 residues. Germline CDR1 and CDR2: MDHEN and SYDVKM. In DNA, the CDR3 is TGTGCCAGCAGCCCCTCGGGCCTGAACATTCAGTACTTC. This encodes CASSPSGLNIQYF.

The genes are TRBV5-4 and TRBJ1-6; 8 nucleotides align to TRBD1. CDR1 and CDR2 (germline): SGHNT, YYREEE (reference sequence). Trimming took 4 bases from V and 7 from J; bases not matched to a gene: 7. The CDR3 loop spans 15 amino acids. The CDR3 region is CASSRTGPSNSPLHF. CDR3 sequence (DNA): TGTGCCAGCAGCAGGACAGGGCCTAGCAATTCACCCCTCCACTTT.

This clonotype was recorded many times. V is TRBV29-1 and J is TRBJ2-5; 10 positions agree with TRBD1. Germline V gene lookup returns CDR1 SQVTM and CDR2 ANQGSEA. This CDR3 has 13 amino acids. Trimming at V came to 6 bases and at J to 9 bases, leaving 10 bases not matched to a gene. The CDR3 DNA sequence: TGCAGCGTCTGGGGACAGGGGATCGAGGCCCAGTACTTC. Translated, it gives CSVWGQGIEAQYF.

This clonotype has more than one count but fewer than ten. The CDR3 loop reads CASSSTSGGYYEQYF. CDR3 in DNA: TGTGCCAGCAGTTCCACTAGCGGGGGCTACTACGAGCAGTACTTC. J is TRBJ2-7 and V is TRBV28; the match to TRBD2 covers 11 bases. Losses at the gene ends were 4 bases for V and 3 bases for J; bases not matched to a gene: 5. Per germline, CDR1 MDHEN and CDR2 SYDVKM. This CDR3 comprises 15 residues. Using reference TRBV28 and TRBJ2-7 for the parts outside the CDR3, the full variable domain is DVKVTQSSRYLVKRTGEKVFLECVQDMDHENMFWYRQDPGLGLRLIYFSYDVKMKEKGDIPEGYSVSREKKERFSLILESASTNQTSMYLCASSSTSGGYYEQYFGPGTRLTVT.